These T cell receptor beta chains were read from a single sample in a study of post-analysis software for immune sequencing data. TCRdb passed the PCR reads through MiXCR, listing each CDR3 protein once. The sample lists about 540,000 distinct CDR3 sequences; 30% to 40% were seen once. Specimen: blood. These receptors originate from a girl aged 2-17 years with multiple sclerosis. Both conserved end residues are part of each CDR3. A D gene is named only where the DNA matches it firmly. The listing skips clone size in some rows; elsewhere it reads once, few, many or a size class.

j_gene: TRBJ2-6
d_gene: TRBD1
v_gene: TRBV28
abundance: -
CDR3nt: TGTGCCAGCAGTGGACAGGGGCTCCCGGGGGGGGCCAACGTCCTGACTTTC
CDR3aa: CASSGQGLPGGANVLTF

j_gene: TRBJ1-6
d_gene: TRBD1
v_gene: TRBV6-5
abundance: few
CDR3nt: TGTGCCAGCAGGCAACCCGGGACAGGGTTCGGATCACCCCTCCACTTT
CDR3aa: CASRQPGTGFGSPLHF

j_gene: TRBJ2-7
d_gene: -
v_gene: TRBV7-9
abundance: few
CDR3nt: TGTGCCAGCAGCTTGGGGACGCCTGCCTACGAGCAGTACTTC
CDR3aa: CASSLGTPAYEQYF

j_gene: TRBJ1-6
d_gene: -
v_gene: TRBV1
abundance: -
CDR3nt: TGCACCAGCAGCCCCCTCGACCGGAGGGATTCACCCCTCCACTTT
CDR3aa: CTSSPLDRRDSPLHF

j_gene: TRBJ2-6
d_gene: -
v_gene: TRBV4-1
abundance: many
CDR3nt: TGCGCCAGCAGCCAAAGGGAAGGGGCTGGGGCCAACGTCCTGACTTTC
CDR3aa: CASSQREGAGANVLTF

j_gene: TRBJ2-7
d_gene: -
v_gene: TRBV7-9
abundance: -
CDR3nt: TGTGCCAGCACCACCGAGGACTCCTACGAGCAGTACTTC
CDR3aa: CASTTEDSYEQYF

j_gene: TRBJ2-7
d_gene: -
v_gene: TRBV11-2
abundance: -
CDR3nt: TGTGCCAGCAGCTTAGATATAGCTCGAGCCTACGAGCAGTACTTC
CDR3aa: CASSLDIARAYEQYF

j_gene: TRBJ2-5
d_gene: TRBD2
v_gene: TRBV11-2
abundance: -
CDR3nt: TGTGCCAGCAGCCCCTGGACTAGAAAAGAGACCCAGTACTTC
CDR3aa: CASSPWTRKETQYF

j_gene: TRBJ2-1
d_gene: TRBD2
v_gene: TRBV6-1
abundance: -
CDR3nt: TGTGCCAGCAGTGCGACTAGCGGGGGGGTTAATGAGCAGTTCTTC
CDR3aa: CASSATSGGVNEQFF

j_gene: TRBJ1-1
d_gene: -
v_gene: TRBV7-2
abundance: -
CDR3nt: TGTGCCAGCAACAGTCCCGGGTCTGAAGCTTTCTTT
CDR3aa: CASNSPGSEAFF

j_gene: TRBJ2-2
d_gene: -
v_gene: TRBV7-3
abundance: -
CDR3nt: TGTGCCAGCAGCCCCTTGGGCACCGGGGAGCTGTTTTTT
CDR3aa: CASSPLGTGELFF

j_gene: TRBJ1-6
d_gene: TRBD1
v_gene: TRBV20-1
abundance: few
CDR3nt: TGCAGTGCTAGAGGTGGACAGGGGAGAGTTAGCGGTTCACCCCTCCACTTT
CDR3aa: CSARGGQGRVSGSPLHF